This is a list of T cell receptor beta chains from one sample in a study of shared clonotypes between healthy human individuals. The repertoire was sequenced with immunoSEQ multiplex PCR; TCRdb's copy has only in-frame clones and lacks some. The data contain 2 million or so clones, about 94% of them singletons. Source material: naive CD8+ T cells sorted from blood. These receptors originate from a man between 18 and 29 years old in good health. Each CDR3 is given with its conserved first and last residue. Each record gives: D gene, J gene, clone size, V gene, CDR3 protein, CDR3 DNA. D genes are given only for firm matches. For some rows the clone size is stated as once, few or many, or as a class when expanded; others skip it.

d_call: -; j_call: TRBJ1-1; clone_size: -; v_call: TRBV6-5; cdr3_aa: CASSYKQLRSTEAFF; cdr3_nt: TGTGCCAGCAGTTACAAACAGCTCCGAAGCACTGAAGCTTTCTTT
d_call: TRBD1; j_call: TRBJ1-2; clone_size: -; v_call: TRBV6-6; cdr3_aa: CASSLKTGLNGYTF; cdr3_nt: TGTGCCAGCAGCCTAAAGACAGGGTTAAACGGCTACACCTTC
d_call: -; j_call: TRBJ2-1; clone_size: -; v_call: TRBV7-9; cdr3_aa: CASSRDGYNEQFF; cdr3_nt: TGTGCCAGCAGCCGGGACGGGTACAATGAGCAGTTCTTC
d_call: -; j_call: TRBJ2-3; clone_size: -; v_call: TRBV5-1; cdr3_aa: CASSLEGAGLADTQYF; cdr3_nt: TGCGCCAGCAGCTTGGAGGGAGCAGGGTTAGCAGATACGCAGTATTTT
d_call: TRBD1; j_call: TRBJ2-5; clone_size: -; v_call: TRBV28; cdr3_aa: CASSLRDRALGETQYF; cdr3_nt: TGTGCCAGCAGTTTAAGGGACAGGGCTTTAGGGGAGACCCAGTACTTC
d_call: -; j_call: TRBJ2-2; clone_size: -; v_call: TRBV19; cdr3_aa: CASRLLSNTGELFF; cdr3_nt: TGTGCCAGTAGACTTCTTTCCAACACCGGGGAGCTGTTTTTT
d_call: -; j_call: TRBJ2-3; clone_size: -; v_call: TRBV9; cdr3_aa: CASSVSRDFTDTQYF; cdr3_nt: TGTGCCAGCAGCGTTTCCCGGGATTTCACAGATACGCAGTATTTT
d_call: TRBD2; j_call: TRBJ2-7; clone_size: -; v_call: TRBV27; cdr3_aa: CASSYGLDGPEQYF; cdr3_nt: TGTGCCAGCAGTTACGGACTAGATGGTCCCGAGCAGTACTTC
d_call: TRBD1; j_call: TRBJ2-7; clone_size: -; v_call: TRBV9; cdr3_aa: CASSPPTGERVLEQYF; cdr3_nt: TGTGCCAGCAGCCCCCCCACAGGGGAGAGGGTCCTAGAGCAGTACTTC
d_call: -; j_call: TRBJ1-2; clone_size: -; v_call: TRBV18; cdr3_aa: CASSPPGFYGYTF; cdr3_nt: TGTGCCAGCTCACCCCCGGGATTCTATGGCTACACCTTC
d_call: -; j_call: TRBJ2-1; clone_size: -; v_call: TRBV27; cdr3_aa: CASSLATYNEQFF; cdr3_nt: TGTGCCAGCAGTTTAGCGACTTACAATGAGCAGTTCTTC
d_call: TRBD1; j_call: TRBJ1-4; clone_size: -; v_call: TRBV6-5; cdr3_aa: CASSSDRGLVNEKLFF; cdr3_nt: TGTGCCAGCAGTTCCGACAGGGGTCTTGTTAATGAAAAACTGTTTTTT
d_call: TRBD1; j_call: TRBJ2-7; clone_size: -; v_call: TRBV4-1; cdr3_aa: CASSQDPGQLYGQYF; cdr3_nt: TGCGCCAGCAGCCAAGATCCGGGACAGCTCTACGGGCAGTACTTC
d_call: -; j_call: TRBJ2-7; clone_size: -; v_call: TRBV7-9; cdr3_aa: CASSSSQGIGVYEQYF; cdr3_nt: TGTGCCAGCAGCTCTAGCCAGGGGATTGGGGTGTACGAGCAGTACTTC
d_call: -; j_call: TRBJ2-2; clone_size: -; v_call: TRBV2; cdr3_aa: CASSERDTGELFF; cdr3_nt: TGTGCCAGCAGCGAGCGTGACACCGGGGAGCTGTTTTTT
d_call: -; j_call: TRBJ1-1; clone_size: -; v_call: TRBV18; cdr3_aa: CASSPRSRDANTEAFF; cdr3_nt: TGTGCCAGCTCACCTAGGTCAAGGGATGCTAACACTGAAGCTTTCTTT
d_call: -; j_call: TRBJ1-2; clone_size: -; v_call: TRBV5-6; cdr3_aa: CASSRGTEWEDYGYTF; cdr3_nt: TGTGCCAGCAGCCGGGGGACGGAGTGGGAGGACTATGGCTACACCTTC
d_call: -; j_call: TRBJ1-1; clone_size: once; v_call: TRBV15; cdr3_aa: CATSTVLNTEAFF; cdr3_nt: TGTGCCACCAGCACCGTACTGAACACTGAAGCTTTCTTT
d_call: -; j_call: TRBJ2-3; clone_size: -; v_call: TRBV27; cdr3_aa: CASSQSGDTQYF; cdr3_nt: TGTGCCAGCAGTCAAAGTGGGGATACGCAGTATTTT
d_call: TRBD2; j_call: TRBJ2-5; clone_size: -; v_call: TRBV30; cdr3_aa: CAWTGGADWETQYF; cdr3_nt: TGTGCCTGGACGGGGGGGGCCGACTGGGAGACCCAGTACTTC
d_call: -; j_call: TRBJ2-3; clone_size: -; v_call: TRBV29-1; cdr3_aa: CSVWGAPSTDTQYF; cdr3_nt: TGCAGCGTTTGGGGGGCCCCTAGCACAGATACGCAGTATTTT
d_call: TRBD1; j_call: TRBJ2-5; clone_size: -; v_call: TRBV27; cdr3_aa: CASSSIGQEQETQYF; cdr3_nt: TGTGCCAGCAGTTCCATTGGACAGGAACAAGAGACCCAGTACTTC
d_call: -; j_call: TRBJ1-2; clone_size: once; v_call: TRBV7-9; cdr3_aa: CASSAGIYGYTF; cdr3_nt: TGTGCCAGCAGCGCCGGGATCTATGGCTACACCTTC
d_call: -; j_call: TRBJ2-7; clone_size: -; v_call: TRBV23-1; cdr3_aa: CASSQSARVWHEQYF; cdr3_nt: TGCGCCAGCAGTCAATCTGCCAGGGTTTGGCACGAGCAGTACTTC
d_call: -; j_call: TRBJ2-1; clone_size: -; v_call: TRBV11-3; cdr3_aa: CASSLSGYNEQFF; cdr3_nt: TGTGCCAGCAGCTTATCCGGCTACAATGAGCAGTTCTTC